A single sample is the source of the 15 T cell receptor beta chains below, sequenced in a study of control samples from healthy donors and cancer patients. The repertoire was sequenced with immunoSEQ multiplex PCR; TCRdb's copy has only in-frame clones and lacks some. This table holds roughly 150,000 clones, 85% to 95% found once. Sequenced: blood. These receptors originate from a man aged 50-59 years in good health.

The gene calls are TRBV2 and TRBJ2-7, with TRBD1 identical over 12 bases. Germline-derived CDR1 and CDR2 are SNHLY and FYNNEI. V was pared by 6 bases and J by 5 bases, with 5 bases of the junction left unmatched. The CDR3 sequence is 14 residues long. The CDR3, as DNA: TGTGCCAGCAGCCGGGACAGGGGGCTCCACGAGCAGTACTTC. Amino acids: CASSRDRGLHEQYF.

The V and J genes are TRBV7-2 and TRBJ2-7; a possible D gene is TRBD1 (5 bases). The CDR3 runs 14 residues. Between the trimmed V and J ends, which lost 3 bases and 2 bases, there was a span of 11 bases. The germline V gene encodes CDR1 SGHTA and CDR2 FQGNSA. As DNA, the CDR3 is TGTGCCAGCAGCTTCAGGCAGGGCCCCTACGAGCAGTACTTC. Protein: CASSFRQGPYEQYF.

The rearrangement links TRBV9 to TRBJ2-7; D is undetermined. The CDR3 consists of 14 residues. Germline CDR1 SGDLS, CDR2 YYNGEE. V lost 1 base and J lost 1, with 9 bases in between. CDR3 nucleotide sequence: TGTGCCAGCAGCGTAACACCAGGTTCCTACGAGCAGTACTTC. This translates into CASSVTPGSYEQYF.

J is TRBJ2-7 and V is TRBV5-1; D is undetermined. The CDR3 runs to 13 residues. Germline V gene sequence: CDR1 SGHRS, CDR2 YFSETQ. Trimming removed 1 base at V and 1 base at J, with 6 bases between. The CDR3: CASSLTDSYEQYF. The CDR3 DNA is TGCGCCAGCAGCTTGACGGATTCCTACGAGCAGTACTTC.

Only one count was recorded for this clone. V and J are TRBV29-1 and TRBJ2-1, with D possibly matching TRBD1 (8 bases). The ends were cut back, 4 bases at V and 2 bases at J, with 15 bases in the middle. The CDR3 consists of 15 residues. Germline loops: CDR1 SQVTM, CDR2 ANQGSEA. CDR3 loop: CSVGDRGGAYNEQFF. The CDR3, as DNA: TGCAGCGTTGGAGACAGGGGAGGGGCCTACAATGAGCAGTTCTTC.

The chain employs TRBV28 and TRBJ2-2, with D possibly TRBD1 on 6 matching bases. Trimming stripped 4 bases from V and 5 bases from J, with 14 bases between. CDR1 and CDR2 from the germline V gene are MDHEN and SYDVKM. The CDR3 has 15 amino acids. DNA of the CDR3: TGTGCCAGCAGTTCCCCCGGGACAAAAACCGGGGAGCTGTTTTTT. Encoded protein: CASSSPGTKTGELFF.

Remarks on this clone: One junction end does not reproduce the germline sequence, and a read error may be involved. The chain couples TRBV5-1 to TRBJ2-3, with TRBD2 identical over 10 bases. This CDR3 spans 16 amino acids. The germline V gene has CDR1 SGHRS and CDR2 YFSETQ. The CDR3 DNA reads TGCGCCAGCAGCCGGACTAGCGGAGTCCGCACAGATACGCAGTTTTTT. Translating it yields CASSRTSGVRTDTQFF.

The chain recombines TRBV7-9 with TRBJ2-7; D not certain. Trimming took off 4 bases at V and 7 bases at J, with 14 bases between the two ends. The CDR3 loop spans 13 amino acids. Germline CDR1 SEHNR, CDR2 FQNEAQ (reference sequence). The CDR3, as DNA: TGTGCCAGCAGCTCCGGGCCGATGGGGGAGCAGTACTTC. Its protein is CASSSGPMGEQYF.

This clone is a singleton in its sample. The chain links TRBV28 to TRBJ2-3; D might be TRBD2 (6 bases). The CDR3 runs 16 residues. The germline V gene has CDR1 MDHEN and CDR2 SYDVKM. Trimming took 4 bases from V and 2 from J, leaving 16 bases between them. The CDR3 loop reads CASSSDTGGVTDTQYF. DNA of the CDR3: TGTGCCAGCAGTTCAGACACGGGCGGGGTCACAGATACGCAGTATTTT.

The chain employs TRBV4-2 and TRBJ1-1; D is undetermined. Germline CDR1 and CDR2: LGHNA and YNFKEQ. There are 13 residues in the CDR3. V was pared by 2 bases and J by 7 bases, with 11 bases between. The CDR3: CASSQRSRGEAFF. In nucleotides, the CDR3 is TGTGCCAGCAGCCAAAGGAGTCGGGGTGAAGCTTTCTTT.

This chain connects TRBV9 to TRBJ2-2; no firm D call. The V end was cut by 4 bases, the J end by 1 base, with 14 bases between. Per germline, CDR1 SGDLS and CDR2 YYNGEE. CDR3 size: 16 residues. CDR3 loop: CASSPQGKRNTGELFF. CDR3 DNA sequence: TGTGCCAGCAGCCCCCAAGGAAAACGGAACACCGGGGAGCTGTTTTTT.

V is TRBV28 and J is TRBJ1-4; maybe TRBD1 (5 bases). Germline CDR1 is MDHEN and CDR2 is SYDVKM. The CDR3 has 14 amino acids. V was shortened by 4 bases and J by 3 bases, with 9 bases between the two germline ends. DNA for the CDR3: TGTGCCAGCAGTTCGGACATTGCTAATGAAAAACTGTTTTTT. It translates to CASSSDIANEKLFF.

This rearrangement joins TRBV4-1 to TRBJ2-1, with 10 bases lining up with TRBD2. J lost 8 bases, V lost 1 base, and 8 bases had no gene match. Germline V gene sequence: CDR1 MGHRA, CDR2 YSYEKL. The CDR3 is made up of 16 amino acids. The CDR3 nucleotides are TGCGCCAGCAGCCAAGTGGCTAGCGGGAGTGTCTATGAGCAGTTCTTC. This codes for CASSQVASGSVYEQFF.

The rearrangement links TRBV7-2 to TRBJ1-2; D uncertain. Germline CDR1 is SGHTA and CDR2 is FQGNSA. Deletions cut 1 base from V and 3 bases from J, with 15 bases between. The CDR3 runs 16 residues. The CDR3 protein is CASSLGSGRLDYGYTF. CDR3 DNA sequence: TGTGCCAGCAGCTTAGGATCGGGCAGGCTGGACTATGGCTACACCTTC.

The rearrangement uses TRBV5-1 and TRBJ1-4; 8 bases agree with TRBD1. V shed 4 bases, J shed 5 bases, and the junction held 4 bases outside the gene matches. CDR3 size: 14 residues. Germline V gene lookup returns CDR1 SGHRS and CDR2 YFSETQ. CDR3 amino acids: CASSPDRANEKLFF. CDR3 nucleotide sequence: TGCGCCAGCAGCCCGGACAGGGCCAATGAAAAACTGTTTTTT. Based on the CDR3 plus reference TRBV5-1 and TRBJ1-4, the full variable domain is KAGVTQTPRYLIKTRGQQVTLSCSPISGHRSVSWYQQTPGQGLQFLFEYFSETQRNKGNFPGRFSGRQFSNSRSEMNVSTLELGDSALYLCASSPDRANEKLFFGSGTQLSVL.